These T cell receptor beta chains were read from a single sample in a study of blood T cell repertoires in COVID-19. TCRdb keeps only in-frame clones here, not all; method: immunoSEQ multiplex PCR. This sample has about 500,000 clones; approximately 91% occur once, and the top ten carry under 8.5%. Sequencing was done on a sample of peripheral blood. These receptors were collected from a woman aged 45 to 65 with COVID-19, enrolled during active disease. Each CDR3 is given with its conserved first and last residue. D genes are given only for firm matches. Clone size is given for some rows only: seen once, a few or many times, or a class if the clone is expanded.

clone_size: once; j_call: TRBJ2-2; d_call: TRBD1; v_call: TRBV10-1; cdr3_nt: TGCGCCAGCACCAAGGACAGGGAAGGGGAGCTGTTTTTT; cdr3_aa: CASTKDREGELFF
clone_size: -; j_call: TRBJ1-2; d_call: TRBD1; v_call: TRBV28; cdr3_nt: TGTGCCAGCAGCTCAAGTGGATACCGGGACAGACCGTATGGCTACACCTTC; cdr3_aa: CASSSSGYRDRPYGYTF
clone_size: -; j_call: TRBJ2-7; d_call: -; v_call: TRBV7-9; cdr3_nt: TGTGCCAGCAGCTTCACAGGAGAAACCTACGAGCAGTACTTC; cdr3_aa: CASSFTGETYEQYF
clone_size: -; j_call: TRBJ1-2; d_call: -; v_call: TRBV9; cdr3_nt: TGTGCCAGCAGCATAGACAGGATCTATGGCTACACCTTC; cdr3_aa: CASSIDRIYGYTF
clone_size: -; j_call: TRBJ2-7; d_call: -; v_call: TRBV27; cdr3_nt: TGTGCCAGCAGTTTAGGAGTTGCCTACGAGCAGTACTTC; cdr3_aa: CASSLGVAYEQYF
clone_size: few; j_call: TRBJ1-2; d_call: -; v_call: TRBV28; cdr3_nt: TGTGCCAGCAGCCCGGCTGGGCCCAACTATGGCTACACCTTC; cdr3_aa: CASSPAGPNYGYTF
clone_size: -; j_call: TRBJ2-3; d_call: -; v_call: TRBV2; cdr3_nt: TGTGCCAGCAGGGCCGGGACTCACACAGATACGCAGTATTTT; cdr3_aa: CASRAGTHTDTQYF
clone_size: -; j_call: TRBJ1-5; d_call: -; v_call: TRBV6-5; cdr3_nt: TGTGCCAGCTCTCAACAGGGCGGCAATCAGCCCCAGCATTTT; cdr3_aa: CASSQQGGNQPQHF
clone_size: -; j_call: TRBJ1-5; d_call: -; v_call: TRBV15; cdr3_nt: TGTGCCACCAGCAGTTCCTATAATCAGCCCCAGCATTTT; cdr3_aa: CATSSSYNQPQHF
clone_size: -; j_call: TRBJ2-3; d_call: TRBD1; v_call: TRBV6-5; cdr3_nt: TGTGCCAGCAGCGCAGGGGGCGGAGGTTCGGATACGCAGTATTTT; cdr3_aa: CASSAGGGGSDTQYF
clone_size: -; j_call: TRBJ1-2; d_call: -; v_call: TRBV6-1; cdr3_nt: TGTGCCAGCAGTGATACAGACTATGGCTACACCTTC; cdr3_aa: CASSDTDYGYTF
clone_size: -; j_call: TRBJ1-3; d_call: -; v_call: TRBV30; cdr3_nt: TGTGCCTGGAGTACCCCGGGGGGACCTGGAAACACCATATATTTT; cdr3_aa: CAWSTPGGPGNTIYF
clone_size: -; j_call: TRBJ2-7; d_call: -; v_call: TRBV20-1; cdr3_nt: TGCAGTGCTAGTAGACACTCGTACGAGCAGTACTTC; cdr3_aa: CSASRHSYEQYF
clone_size: -; j_call: TRBJ2-7; d_call: -; v_call: TRBV6-4; cdr3_nt: TGTGCCAGCCGCCGGGACTCCCCATCCTACGAGCAGTACTTC; cdr3_aa: CASRRDSPSYEQYF
clone_size: -; j_call: TRBJ1-4; d_call: TRBD1; v_call: TRBV5-1; cdr3_nt: TGCGCCAGCAGCCCTGGGACAGCCCTCGATGAAAAACTGTTTTTT; cdr3_aa: CASSPGTALDEKLFF
clone_size: -; j_call: TRBJ1-3; d_call: -; v_call: TRBV7-3; cdr3_nt: TGTGCCAGCAGCTCTTCCTCTGGAAACACCATATATTTT; cdr3_aa: CASSSSSGNTIYF
clone_size: -; j_call: TRBJ1-2; d_call: TRBD1; v_call: TRBV2; cdr3_nt: TGTGCCACAGGACAGGGGCTGAGTGGCTACACCTTC; cdr3_aa: CATGQGLSGYTF
clone_size: -; j_call: TRBJ2-2; d_call: -; v_call: TRBV14; cdr3_nt: TGTGCCAGCAGCCACGACTTAACTAACACCGGGGAGCTGTTTTTT; cdr3_aa: CASSHDLTNTGELFF
clone_size: once; j_call: TRBJ2-7; d_call: -; v_call: TRBV18; cdr3_nt: TGTGCCAGCTCAGACGGTTTCTCAGGGGACTACGAGCAGTACTTC; cdr3_aa: CASSDGFSGDYEQYF
clone_size: -; j_call: TRBJ2-5; d_call: TRBD1; v_call: TRBV6-6; cdr3_nt: TGTGCCAGCAGTTACGGACAGGTGGAAGAGACCCAGTACTTC; cdr3_aa: CASSYGQVEETQYF
clone_size: -; j_call: TRBJ1-4; d_call: -; v_call: TRBV4-1; cdr3_nt: TGCGCCAGCAGCCAGGAGGGCACAACTAATGAAAAACTGTTTTTT; cdr3_aa: CASSQEGTTNEKLFF
clone_size: once; j_call: TRBJ2-2; d_call: -; v_call: TRBV18; cdr3_nt: TGTGCCAGCTCACCATCTAACAGGGCACCAAACACCGGGGAGCTGTTTTTT; cdr3_aa: CASSPSNRAPNTGELFF
clone_size: few; j_call: TRBJ2-6; d_call: TRBD1; v_call: TRBV6-6; cdr3_nt: TGTGCCAGCAGTCCCGGGGGGACAGGGGCTTTCGGGGCCAACGTCCTGACTTTC; cdr3_aa: CASSPGGTGAFGANVLTF
clone_size: -; j_call: TRBJ1-2; d_call: TRBD1; v_call: TRBV29-1; cdr3_nt: TGCAGCGTCCGGGACAGTAACTATGGCTACACCTTC; cdr3_aa: CSVRDSNYGYTF
clone_size: -; j_call: TRBJ1-1; d_call: TRBD1; v_call: TRBV28; cdr3_nt: TGTGCCAGCAGGGGGACAGTTCCGAACACTGAAGCTTTCTTT; cdr3_aa: CASRGTVPNTEAFF
clone_size: few; j_call: TRBJ1-5; d_call: -; v_call: TRBV10-1; cdr3_nt: TGCGCCAGCACTAACCGGCCAGGGGGCAATCAGCCCCAGCATTTT; cdr3_aa: CASTNRPGGNQPQHF
clone_size: -; j_call: TRBJ1-2; d_call: TRBD1; v_call: TRBV6-5; cdr3_nt: TGTGCCAGCAGCCGCACGGACAGGACTAACTATGGCTACACCTTC; cdr3_aa: CASSRTDRTNYGYTF
clone_size: once; j_call: TRBJ1-2; d_call: TRBD1; v_call: TRBV30; cdr3_nt: TGTGCCTGGAGTGTACGGGGACAGGCTATCTATGGCTACACCTTC; cdr3_aa: CAWSVRGQAIYGYTF
clone_size: -; j_call: TRBJ2-3; d_call: -; v_call: TRBV6-1; cdr3_nt: TGTGCCAGCAGTGAAAGAGGAGGGGCCCGCACAGATACGCAGTATTTT; cdr3_aa: CASSERGGARTDTQYF
clone_size: -; j_call: TRBJ2-3; d_call: -; v_call: TRBV5-4; cdr3_nt: TGTGCCAGCAGCTTCCAGTCTAGCACAGATACGCAGTATTTT; cdr3_aa: CASSFQSSTDTQYF
clone_size: -; j_call: TRBJ2-7; d_call: TRBD1; v_call: TRBV9; cdr3_nt: TGTGCCAGCAGCCCCGGGACAGGGGGTTCCTACGAGCAGTACTTC; cdr3_aa: CASSPGTGGSYEQYF
clone_size: -; j_call: TRBJ1-2; d_call: -; v_call: TRBV4-1; cdr3_nt: TGCGCCAGCAGCCTACTTGGGGGGGGGCGCCGTATCCTTGATGGCTACACCTTC; cdr3_aa: CASSLLGGGRRILDGYTF
clone_size: -; j_call: TRBJ2-7; d_call: TRBD2; v_call: TRBV7-3; cdr3_nt: TGTGCCAGCAGCTTCGGGGGAGGGCGCTACGAGCAGTACTTC; cdr3_aa: CASSFGGGRYEQYF
clone_size: -; j_call: TRBJ1-1; d_call: -; v_call: TRBV14; cdr3_nt: TGTGCCAGCAGCCAAGTTTTTAGTATAAACACTGAAGCTTTCTTT; cdr3_aa: CASSQVFSINTEAFF
clone_size: -; j_call: TRBJ1-2; d_call: -; v_call: TRBV3-1/TRBV3-2; cdr3_nt: TGTGCCAGCAGCCATAGCGAGGGCTACACCTTC; cdr3_aa: CASSHSEGYTF
clone_size: -; j_call: TRBJ1-6; d_call: TRBD1; v_call: TRBV9; cdr3_nt: TGTGCCAGCAGCACAGGACAGGGGGCTAATTCACCCCTCCACTTT; cdr3_aa: CASSTGQGANSPLHF
clone_size: -; j_call: TRBJ2-3; d_call: TRBD2; v_call: TRBV6-4; cdr3_nt: TGTGCCAGCAGGGCCCTAGCGGGGGGTACAGATACGCAGTATTTT; cdr3_aa: CASRALAGGTDTQYF
clone_size: once; j_call: TRBJ1-1; d_call: -; v_call: TRBV18; cdr3_nt: TGTGCCAGCTCACCCTTAATGGACAGACACACTGAAGCTTTCTTT; cdr3_aa: CASSPLMDRHTEAFF
clone_size: -; j_call: TRBJ1-1; d_call: -; v_call: TRBV5-1; cdr3_nt: TGCGCCAGCAGCCCTCAAGGACGAGCGGGTGACACTGAAGCTTTCTTT; cdr3_aa: CASSPQGRAGDTEAFF
clone_size: -; j_call: TRBJ1-1; d_call: -; v_call: TRBV9; cdr3_nt: TGTGCCAGCAGCGTGGCCGCGGGCACTGAAGCTTTCTTT; cdr3_aa: CASSVAAGTEAFF
clone_size: -; j_call: TRBJ1-5; d_call: -; v_call: TRBV19; cdr3_nt: TGTGCCAGTAGTATAAAGGCAGGCAACAATCAGCCCCAGCATTTT; cdr3_aa: CASSIKAGNNQPQHF